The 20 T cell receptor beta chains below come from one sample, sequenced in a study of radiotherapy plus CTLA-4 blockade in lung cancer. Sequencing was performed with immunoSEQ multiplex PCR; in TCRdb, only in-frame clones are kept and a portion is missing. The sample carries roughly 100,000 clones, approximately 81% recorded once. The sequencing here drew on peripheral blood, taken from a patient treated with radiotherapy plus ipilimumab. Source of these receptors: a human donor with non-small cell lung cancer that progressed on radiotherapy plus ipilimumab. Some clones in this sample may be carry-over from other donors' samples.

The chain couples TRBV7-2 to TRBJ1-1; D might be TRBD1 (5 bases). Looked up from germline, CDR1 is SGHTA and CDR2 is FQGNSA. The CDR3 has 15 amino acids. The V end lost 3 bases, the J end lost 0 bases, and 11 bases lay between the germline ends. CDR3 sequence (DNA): TGTGCCAGCAGCTTTTCGACAGCGTTGAACACTGAAGCTTTCTTT. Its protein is CASSFSTALNTEAFF.

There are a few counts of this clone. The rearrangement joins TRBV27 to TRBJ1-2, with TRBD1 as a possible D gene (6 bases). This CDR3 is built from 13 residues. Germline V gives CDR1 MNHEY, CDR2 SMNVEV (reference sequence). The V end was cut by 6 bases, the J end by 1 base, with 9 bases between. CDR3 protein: CASRSQGNYGYTF. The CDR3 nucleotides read TGTGCCAGCAGGTCACAGGGTAACTATGGCTACACCTTC.

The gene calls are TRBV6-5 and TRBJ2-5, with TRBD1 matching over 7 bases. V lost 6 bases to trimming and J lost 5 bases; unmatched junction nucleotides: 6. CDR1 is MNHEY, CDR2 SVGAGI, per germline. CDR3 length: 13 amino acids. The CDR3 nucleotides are TGTGCCAGCAGAACAGGGGCGTGGGAGACCCAGTACTTC. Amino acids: CASRTGAWETQYF.

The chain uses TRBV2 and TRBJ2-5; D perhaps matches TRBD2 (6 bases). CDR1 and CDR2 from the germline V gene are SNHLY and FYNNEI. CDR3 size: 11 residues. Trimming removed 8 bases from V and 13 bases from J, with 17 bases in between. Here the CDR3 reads CASWETRVWYF. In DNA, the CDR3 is TGTGCCAGCTGGGAGACTAGAGTGTGGTACTTC.

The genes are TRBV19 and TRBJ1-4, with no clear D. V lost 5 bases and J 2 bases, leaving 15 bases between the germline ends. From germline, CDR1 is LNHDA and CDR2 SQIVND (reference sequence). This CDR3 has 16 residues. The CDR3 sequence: CASSVAGSGTNEKLFF. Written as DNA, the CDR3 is TGTGCCAGTAGTGTTGCCGGGAGTGGGACTAATGAAAAACTGTTTTTT. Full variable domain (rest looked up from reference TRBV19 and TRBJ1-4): DGGITQSPKYLFRKEGQNVTLSCEQNLNHDAMYWYRQDPGQGLRLIYYSQIVNDFQKGDIAEGYSVSREKKESFPLTVTSAQKNPTAFYLCASSVAGSGTNEKLFFGSGTQLSVL.

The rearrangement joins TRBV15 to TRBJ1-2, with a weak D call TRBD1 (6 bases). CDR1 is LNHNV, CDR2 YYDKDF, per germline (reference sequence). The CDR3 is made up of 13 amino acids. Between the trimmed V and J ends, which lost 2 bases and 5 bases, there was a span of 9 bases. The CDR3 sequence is CATSRPGVYGYTF. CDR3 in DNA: TGTGCCACCAGCAGACCAGGGGTGTATGGCTACACCTTC.

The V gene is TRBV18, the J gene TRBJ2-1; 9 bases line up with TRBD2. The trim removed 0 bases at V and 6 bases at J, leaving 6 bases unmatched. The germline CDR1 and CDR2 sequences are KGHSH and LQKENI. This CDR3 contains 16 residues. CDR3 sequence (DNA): TGTGCCAGCTCACCACCAAGTCATAGCGGGGGCAATGAGCAGTTCTTC. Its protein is CASSPPSHSGGNEQFF.

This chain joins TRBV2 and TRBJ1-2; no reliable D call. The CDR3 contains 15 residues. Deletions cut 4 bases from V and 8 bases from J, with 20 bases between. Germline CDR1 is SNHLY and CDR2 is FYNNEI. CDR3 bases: TGTGCCAGCAGTGCCGGGATCCTCGGACCCTGGGGCTACACCTTC. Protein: CASSAGILGPWGYTF.

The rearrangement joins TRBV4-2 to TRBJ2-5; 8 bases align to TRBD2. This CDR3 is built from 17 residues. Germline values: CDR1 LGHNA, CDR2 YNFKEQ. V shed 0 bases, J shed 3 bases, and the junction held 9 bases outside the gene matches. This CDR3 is CASSQDGPSGSKETQYF. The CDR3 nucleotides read TGTGCCAGCAGCCAAGATGGTCCCAGCGGGAGCAAAGAGACCCAGTACTTC.

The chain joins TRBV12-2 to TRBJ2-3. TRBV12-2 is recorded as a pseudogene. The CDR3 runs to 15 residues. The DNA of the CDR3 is TGTGCAAGTCGCTTAGGGAGGGGGTGCACAGATACGCAGTATTTT. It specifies CASRLGRGCTDTQYF.

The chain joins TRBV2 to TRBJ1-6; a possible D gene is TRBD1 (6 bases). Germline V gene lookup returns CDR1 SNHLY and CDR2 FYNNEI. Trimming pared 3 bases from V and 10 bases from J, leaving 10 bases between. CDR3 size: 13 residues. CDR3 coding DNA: TGTGCCAGCAGTGACAGGGGATACTCACCCCTCCACTTT. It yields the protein CASSDRGYSPLHF.

CDR3: CASRGETGAYSPSGANVLTF. The CDR3 DNA reads as TGTGCCAGTAGGGGAGAGACAGGGGCCTATTCCCCCTCTGGGGCCAACGTCCTGACTTTC. This chain uses TRBV19 with TRBJ2-6; TRBD1 matches 8 bases. The CDR3 extends over 20 amino acids. Losses at the gene ends were 6 bases for V and 0 bases for J; bases not matched to a gene: 16. The germline V gene encodes CDR1 LNHDA and CDR2 SQIVND (reference sequence).

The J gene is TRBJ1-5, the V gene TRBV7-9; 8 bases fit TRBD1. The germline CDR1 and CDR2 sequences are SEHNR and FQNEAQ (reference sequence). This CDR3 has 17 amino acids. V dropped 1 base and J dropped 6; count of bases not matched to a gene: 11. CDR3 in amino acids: CASSLGVGRGRGQPQHF. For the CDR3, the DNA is TGTGCCAGCAGCTTAGGGGTCGGCAGGGGGCGCGGTCAGCCCCAGCATTTT.

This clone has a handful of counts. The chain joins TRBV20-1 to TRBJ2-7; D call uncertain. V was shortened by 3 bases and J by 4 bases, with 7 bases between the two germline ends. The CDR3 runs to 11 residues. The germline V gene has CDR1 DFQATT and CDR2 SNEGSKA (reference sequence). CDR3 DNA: TGCAGTGCTAGTGAGGATTACGAGCAGTACTTC. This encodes CSASEDYEQYF.

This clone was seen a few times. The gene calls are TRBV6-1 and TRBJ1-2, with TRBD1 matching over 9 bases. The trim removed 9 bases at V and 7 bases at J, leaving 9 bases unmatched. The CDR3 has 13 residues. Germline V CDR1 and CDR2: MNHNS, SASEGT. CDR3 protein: CASQQGALAGYTF. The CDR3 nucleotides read TGTGCCAGTCAACAGGGGGCGCTGGCTGGCTACACCTTC.

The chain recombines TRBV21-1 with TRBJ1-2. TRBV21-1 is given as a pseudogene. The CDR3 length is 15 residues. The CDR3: CASSKDGDKGCGYTF. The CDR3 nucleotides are TGTGCCAGCAGCAAAGACGGAGACAAGGGTTGTGGCTACACCTTC.

CDR3 protein: CASSLGQIYNSPLHF. The CDR3 DNA follows: TGTGCCAGCTCACTCGGACAGATTTATAATTCACCCCTCCACTTT. This chain connects TRBV18 to TRBJ1-6; tentative D call: TRBD1 (6 bases). CDR1 and CDR2 (germline): KGHSH, LQKENI. The CDR3 consists of 15 residues. V lost 4 bases and J 4 bases, leaving 11 bases between the germline ends.

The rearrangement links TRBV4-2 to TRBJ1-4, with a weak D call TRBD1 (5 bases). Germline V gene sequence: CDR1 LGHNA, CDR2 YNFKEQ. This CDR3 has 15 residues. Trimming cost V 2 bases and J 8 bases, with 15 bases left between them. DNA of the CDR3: TGTGCCAGCAGCCAAACCCTGTGGGACTTCGAAAAACTGTTTTTT. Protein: CASSQTLWDFEKLFF.

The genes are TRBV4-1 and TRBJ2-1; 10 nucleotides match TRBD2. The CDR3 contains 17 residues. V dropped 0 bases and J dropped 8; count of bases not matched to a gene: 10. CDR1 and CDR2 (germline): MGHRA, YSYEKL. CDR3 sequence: CASSQEYSGGTWDEQFF. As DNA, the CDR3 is TGCGCCAGCAGCCAAGAGTATAGCGGGGGGACGTGGGATGAGCAGTTCTTC.

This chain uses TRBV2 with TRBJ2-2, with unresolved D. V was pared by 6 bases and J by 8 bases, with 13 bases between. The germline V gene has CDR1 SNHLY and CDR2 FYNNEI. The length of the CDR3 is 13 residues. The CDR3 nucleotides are TGTGCCAGCAGCGGGCAGTCTAAGGGGGAGCTGTTTTTT. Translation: CASSGQSKGELFF.